This T cell receptor beta chain stems from a study of metastatic and nonmetastatic thyroid tumors. This clone was observed many times. Using MiXCR, TCRdb reanalyzed the PCR reads. The sample lists roughly 98,000 clones, under 15% occurring once. Trimming stripped 4 bases from V and 8 bases from J, with 22 bases between. The CDR3 contains 16 residues. Germline V CDR1 and CDR2: SGDLS, YYNGEE. Until they underwent thyroid surgery, no patient had received any treatment. The source of this sequence is a female donor with papillary thyroid cancer or a benign thyroid nodule (not recorded which). Some clones in this sample may be carry-over from other donors' samples. The chain recombines TRBV9 with TRBJ2-1; possibly TRBD1 for D (5 bases). Input material: blood. The chain's CDR3 is CASSRRSGKVFYEQFF. The CDR3 coding sequence is TGTGCCAGCAGCCGTAGGTCAGGGAAGGTATTCTATGAGCAGTTCTTC.